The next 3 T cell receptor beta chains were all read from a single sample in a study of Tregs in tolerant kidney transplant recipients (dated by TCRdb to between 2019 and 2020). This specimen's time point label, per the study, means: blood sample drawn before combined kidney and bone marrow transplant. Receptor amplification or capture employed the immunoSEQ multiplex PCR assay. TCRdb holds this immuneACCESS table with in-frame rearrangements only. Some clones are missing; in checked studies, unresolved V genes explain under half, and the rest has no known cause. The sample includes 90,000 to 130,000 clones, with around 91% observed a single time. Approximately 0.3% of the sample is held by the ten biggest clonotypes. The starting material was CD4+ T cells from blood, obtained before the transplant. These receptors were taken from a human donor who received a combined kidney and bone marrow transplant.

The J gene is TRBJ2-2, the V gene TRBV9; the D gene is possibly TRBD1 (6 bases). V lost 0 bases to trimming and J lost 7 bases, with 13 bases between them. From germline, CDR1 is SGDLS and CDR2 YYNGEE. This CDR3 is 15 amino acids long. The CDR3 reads CASSVGPPGVGELFF. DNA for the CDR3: TGTGCCAGCAGCGTAGGGCCCCCAGGGGTCGGGGAGCTGTTTTTT. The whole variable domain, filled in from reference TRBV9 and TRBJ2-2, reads DSGVTQTPKHLITATGQRVTLRCSPRSGDLSVYWYQQSLDQGLQFLIQYYNGEERAKGNILERFSAQQFPDLHSELNLSSLELGDSALYFCASSVGPPGVGELFFGEGSRLTVL.

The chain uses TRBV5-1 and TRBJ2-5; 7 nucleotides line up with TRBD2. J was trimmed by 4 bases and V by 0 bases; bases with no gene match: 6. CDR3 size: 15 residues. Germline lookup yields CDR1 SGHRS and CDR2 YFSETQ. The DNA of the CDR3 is TGCGCCAGCAGCTTGGCGGGGGGTGGCGGAGAGACCCAGTACTTC. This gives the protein CASSLAGGGGETQYF.

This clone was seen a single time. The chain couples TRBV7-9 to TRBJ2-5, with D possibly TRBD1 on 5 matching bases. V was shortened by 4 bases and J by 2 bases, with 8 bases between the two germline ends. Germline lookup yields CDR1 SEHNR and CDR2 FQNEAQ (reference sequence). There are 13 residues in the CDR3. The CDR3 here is CASSYDSQETQYF. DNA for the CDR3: TGTGCCAGCAGCTACGACAGTCAAGAGACCCAGTACTTC.